The 15 T cell receptor beta chains presented below share a single source sample, sequenced in a study of blood T cell repertoires in COVID-19. The data were produced by immunoSEQ multiplex PCR, yet TCRdb's version contains in-frame clones alone and is incomplete. The table includes roughly 250,000 clones, about 88% detected once. The specimen was peripheral blood. The receptors were sampled from a woman between 35 and 50 years old who had recovered from COVID-19.

The rearrangement uses TRBV2 and TRBJ2-4, with D perhaps TRBD1 (5 bases). The CDR3 is 16 amino acids. Trimming shortened V by 2 bases and J by 0 bases, and 11 bases separated the two germline ends. Germline CDR1 is SNHLY and CDR2 is FYNNEI. CDR3 region: CASSEQQAGAKNIQYF. DNA of the CDR3: TGTGCCAGCAGTGAACAACAGGCTGGAGCCAAAAACATTCAGTACTTC.

J is TRBJ1-3 and V is TRBV14, with D possibly TRBD1 on 5 matching bases. Germline CDR1 is SGHDN and CDR2 is FVKESK. The CDR3 extends over 15 amino acids. Trimming removed 5 bases at V and 0 bases at J, with 11 bases between. CDR3 DNA sequence: TGTGCCAGCAGCATCCACAGGAGCTCTGGAAACACCATATATTTT. Protein: CASSIHRSSGNTIYF.

This CDR3 is CSGSTVSYNEQFF. The CDR3 DNA reads as TGCAGCGGATCCACGGTTTCCTACAATGAGCAGTTCTTC. The gene calls are TRBV29-1 and TRBJ2-1; no definite D call. V lost 7 bases to trimming and J lost 1 base, with 11 bases between them. The CDR3 is made up of 13 amino acids. From germline, CDR1 is SQVTM and CDR2 ANQGSEA.

This clone has a single count. The rearrangement joins TRBV28 to TRBJ2-3; 10 nucleotides match TRBD1. CDR3 size: 15 residues. J lost 0 bases, V lost 4 bases, and 1 base had no gene match. Germline loops: CDR1 MDHEN, CDR2 SYDVKM. CDR3: CASSSGQGSTDTQYF. Here the CDR3 DNA reads TGTGCCAGCAGTTCGGGACAGGGGAGCACAGATACGCAGTATTTT.

The CDR3 DNA reads as TGTGCCTGGAGTGTCCCAGCGGGAGGACTCCAAGAGACCCAGTACTTC. It encodes CAWSVPAGGLQETQYF. J is TRBJ2-5 and V is TRBV30; 9 nucleotides line up with TRBD2. The germline V gene encodes CDR1 GTSNPN and CDR2 SVGIG (reference sequence). This CDR3 has 16 amino acids. The V segment lost 0 bases and the J segment 1 base; nucleotides outside the gene matches: 6. The full variable domain, its missing parts supplied by reference TRBV30 and TRBJ2-5, is SQTIHQWPATLVQPVGSPLSLECTVEGTSNPNLYWYRQAAGRGLQLLFYSVGIGQISSEVPQNLSASRPQDRQFILSSKKLLLSDSGFYLCAWSVPAGGLQETQYFGPGTRLLVL.

The rearrangement uses TRBV19 and TRBJ1-5; D is unresolved. CDR3 length: 13 residues. V was pared by 11 bases and J by 4 bases, with 15 bases between. Germline CDR1 is LNHDA and CDR2 is SQIVND (reference sequence). The DNA for the CDR3 is TGTGCCCTAGCGGGTAGTCCGAATCAGCCCCAGCATTTT. This encodes CALAGSPNQPQHF.

The J gene is TRBJ2-7, the V gene TRBV11-2; 7 bases line up with TRBD1. Looked up from germline, CDR1 is SGHAT and CDR2 is FQNNGV. The CDR3 runs 16 residues. Trimming took 0 bases from V and 0 from J; bases not matched to a gene: 5. CDR3 sequence reads: CASSLDSGQASYEQYF. The CDR3 DNA reads as TGTGCCAGCAGCTTAGATTCCGGACAGGCCTCCTACGAGCAGTACTTC.

This chain links TRBV4-2 with TRBJ2-5, with 15 bases lining up with TRBD2. The CDR3 length is 16 residues. J was trimmed by 3 bases and V by 1 base; bases with no gene match: 0. The germline gives CDR1 LGHNA, CDR2 YNFKEQ. In DNA form, the CDR3 reads TGTGCCAGCAGCCAAGGGACTAGCGGGAGGGAAGAGACCCAGTACTTC. Residues: CASSQGTSGREETQYF.

The J gene is TRBJ2-4, the V gene TRBV25-1, with TRBD1 as a possible D gene (6 bases). The CDR3 is made up of 14 amino acids. V dropped 1 base and J dropped 7 bases, with 11 bases sitting between them. Germline loops: CDR1 MGHDK, CDR2 SYGVNS. The CDR3 coding sequence is TGTGCCAGCAGTGAATCGGCAGGGGTGAACATTCAGTACTTC. Protein: CASSESAGVNIQYF.

The chain uses TRBV21-1 and TRBJ1-2. TRBV21-1 is labeled a pseudogene. The CDR3 covers 18 residues. The CDR3 bases are TGTGCCAGCAGCAAAGACTCTCTCTCAGCAAGGTCGGAGTTAGGCTACACCTTC. Translated, it gives CASSKDSLSARSELGYTF.

The table lists this clone with a count of one. This chain links TRBV19 with TRBJ1-5, with D perhaps matching TRBD1 (5 bases). Germline CDR1 is LNHDA and CDR2 is SQIVND (reference sequence). Trimming took off 6 bases at V and 1 base at J, with 16 bases between the two ends. CDR3 length: 16 amino acids. CDR3 DNA: TGTGCCAGTAGGTTCGGGGGATGGGCGAGCAATCAGCCCCAGCATTTT. Amino acid sequence: CASRFGGWASNQPQHF.

V and J are TRBV29-1 and TRBJ1-1, with TRBD1 as a possible D gene (6 bases). The CDR3 covers 14 residues. V was pared by 7 bases and J by 1 base, with 16 bases between. The germline gives CDR1 SQVTM, CDR2 ANQGSEA. The CDR3 coding sequence is TGCAGCGCGGCCGGGACACCCTCGAACACTGAAGCTTTCTTT. It is translated as CSAAGTPSNTEAFF.

The chain carries TRBV7-3 and TRBJ2-3; D not certain. This CDR3 contains 13 residues. V was shortened by 0 bases and J by 6 bases, with 7 bases between the two germline ends. Per the germline V gene, CDR1 is SGHTA and CDR2 is FQGTGA. Here the CDR3 reads CASSLTSGDTQYF. The CDR3 nucleotides are TGTGCCAGCAGCTTAACGTCAGGCGATACGCAGTATTTT.

This chain uses TRBV19 with TRBJ1-4; no firm D call. From germline, CDR1 is LNHDA and CDR2 SQIVND (reference sequence). V gave up 3 bases and J gave up 10 bases, with 12 bases separating them. There are 13 residues in the CDR3. CDR3: CASSIWGAGKLFF. CDR3 DNA sequence: TGTGCCAGTAGTATCTGGGGAGCCGGAAAACTGTTTTTT.

The chain joins TRBV5-1 to TRBJ1-2; 11 bases map to TRBD1. Germline values: CDR1 SGHRS, CDR2 YFSETQ. This CDR3 region has 13 residues. After removal of 4 bases from V and 6 bases from J, the junction contained 2 bases not matched to a gene. The DNA for the CDR3 is TGCGCCAGCAGCGCGGACAGGGGGCATGGCTACACCTTC. Its translation: CASSADRGHGYTF.